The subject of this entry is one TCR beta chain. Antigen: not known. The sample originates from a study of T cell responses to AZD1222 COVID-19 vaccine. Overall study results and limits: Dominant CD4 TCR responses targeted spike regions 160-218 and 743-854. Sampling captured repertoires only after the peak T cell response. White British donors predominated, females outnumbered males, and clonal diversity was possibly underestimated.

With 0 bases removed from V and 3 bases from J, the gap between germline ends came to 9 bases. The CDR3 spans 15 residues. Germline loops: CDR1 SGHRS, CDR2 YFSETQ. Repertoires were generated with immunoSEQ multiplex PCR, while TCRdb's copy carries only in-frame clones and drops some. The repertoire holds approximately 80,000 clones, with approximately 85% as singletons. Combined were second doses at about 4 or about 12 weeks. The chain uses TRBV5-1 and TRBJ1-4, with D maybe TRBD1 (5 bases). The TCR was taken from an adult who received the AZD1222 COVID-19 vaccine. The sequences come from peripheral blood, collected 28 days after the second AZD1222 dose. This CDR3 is CASSLAQGANEKLFF. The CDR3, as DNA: TGCGCCAGCAGCTTGGCCCAGGGTGCTAATGAAAAACTGTTTTTT.